The sample holds many counts of the clone carrying this TCR beta chain. Its specificity is unknown. The sample comes from a study of T cell repertoires in cytomegalovirus infection. Study-level points and caveats: Ex vivo responses were dominated by HLA-C-restricted CMV-specific TCR beta clonotypes.

Each CDR3 protein is one row after TCRdb ran MiXCR on the reads. This sample has hundreds of thousands of distinct CDR3 sequences; about 30% occur once, and the top ten carry 15% to 20%. The sample in question was cultured PBMCs, obtained from culture after CMV antigen stimulation. This TCR derives from a human donor in good health (CMV status not recorded). Some clones in this sample may be carry-over from other donors' samples.

This chain's CDR3 is CASSLRASYEQYF. The CDR3 DNA reads TGTGCCAGCAGCCTACGGGCCTCATACGAGCAGTACTTC. V is TRBV7-2 and J is TRBJ2-7; D not certain. V lost 5 bases to trimming and J lost 4 bases, with 12 bases between them. CDR1 is SGHTA and CDR2 is FQGNSA in the germline V gene. The CDR3 has 13 residues.